The sequence of this TCR beta chain was determined in a study of blood T cell repertoires in COVID-19. Under the authors' procedure: Quantification of nucleated cells was approximated via reference gene primer amplification. TCRdb's copy holds only in-frame clones and misses some; the assay was immunoSEQ multiplex PCR. For V, J and clone size, that table is used; D and trimming come from the DNA. The sample carries around 130,000 clones, about 87% recorded once. V lost 7 bases to trimming and J lost 1 base, with 8 bases between them. The CDR3 is 13 residues long. Germline CDR1 reads SNHLY; CDR2 reads FYNNEI.

The chain carries TRBV2 and TRBJ2-1; D perhaps matches TRBD1 (5 bases). The specimen sequenced was peripheral blood. The sequence derives from a woman in her forties or fifties with acute or convalescent COVID-19. The CDR3 DNA sequence: TGTGCCAGCACTAGACAGTCCTACAATGAGCAGTTCTTC. Its translation is CASTRQSYNEQFF.